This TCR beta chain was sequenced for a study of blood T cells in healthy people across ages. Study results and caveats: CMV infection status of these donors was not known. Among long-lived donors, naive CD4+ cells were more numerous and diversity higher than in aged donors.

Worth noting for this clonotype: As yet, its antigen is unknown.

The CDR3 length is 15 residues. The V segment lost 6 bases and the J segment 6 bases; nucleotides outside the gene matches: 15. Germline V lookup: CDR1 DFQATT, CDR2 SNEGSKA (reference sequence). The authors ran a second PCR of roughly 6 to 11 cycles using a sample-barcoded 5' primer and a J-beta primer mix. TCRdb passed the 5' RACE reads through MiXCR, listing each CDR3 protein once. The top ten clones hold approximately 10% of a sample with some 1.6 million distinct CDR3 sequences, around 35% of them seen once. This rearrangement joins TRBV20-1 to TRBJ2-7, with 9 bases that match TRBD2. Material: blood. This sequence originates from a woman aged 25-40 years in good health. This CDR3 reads CSAPGGVAGASEQYF. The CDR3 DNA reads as TGCAGTGCCCCGGGGGGGGTAGCGGGAGCCTCCGAGCAGTACTTC.